Shown below are 5 T cell receptor beta chains from a single sample sequenced in a study of stem cell transplantation in POMP-related autoinflammatory disease. Sequenced by immunoSEQ multiplex PCR; TCRdb stores in-frame clones only, minus some. The sample records tens of thousands of clones, approximately 91% being singletons. The sample consisted of CD4+ T cells from PBMCs, taken after stem cell transplantation. These TCRs come from a human patient with POMP-related autoinflammation and immune dysregulation (PRAID). Some T cells may possibly be graft donor cells.

This clone has a single count. J is TRBJ2-2 and V is TRBV9, with D possibly matching TRBD1 (6 bases). Trimming removed 0 bases from V and 3 bases from J, with 12 bases in between. The CDR3 contains 16 residues. Germline V gene sequence: CDR1 SGDLS, CDR2 YYNGEE. The CDR3 coding sequence is TGTGCCAGCAGCGTAGCTGGGGGCCGTTACACCGGGGAGCTGTTTTTT. It encodes CASSVAGGRYTGELFF.

The chain combines TRBV5-1 with TRBJ2-3; D gene uncertain. V lost 1 base, J lost 0 bases, and 6 bases lay in between. The CDR3 runs 14 residues. CDR1 is SGHRS, CDR2 YFSETQ, per germline. CDR3 sequence: CASSLRHSTDTQYF. In DNA form, the CDR3 reads TGCGCCAGCAGCTTGAGGCACAGCACAGATACGCAGTATTTT.

This chain uses TRBV5-1 with TRBJ1-2; the D gene is possibly TRBD1 (6 bases). V was cut by 4 bases and J by 6 bases, with 25 bases left in between. This CDR3 comprises 17 residues. From germline, CDR1 is SGHRS and CDR2 YFSETQ. Written as DNA, the CDR3 is TGCGCCAGCAGCCCACAATATGGGAATACAGGGTCCCATGGCTACACCTTC. Protein sequence: CASSPQYGNTGSHGYTF.

This chain uses TRBV29-1 with TRBJ2-1; TRBD2 is a possible D gene (5 bases). Trimming cost V 6 bases and J 9 bases, with 24 bases left between them. This CDR3 comprises 15 residues. Germline-derived CDR1 and CDR2 are SQVTM and ANQGSEA. CDR3 bases: TGCAGCGTGGTTAGAGTGGACTCCCGCCTGGGTGAGCAGTTCTTC. It specifies CSVVRVDSRLGEQFF.

The V and J genes are TRBV6-2 or TRBV6-3 and TRBJ1-5; 8 bases are a match to TRBD1. CDR3 length: 16 amino acids. Germline V gene data show CDR1 as MNHEY and CDR2 as SVGEGT. J was trimmed by 4 bases and V by 6 bases; bases with no gene match: 11. CDR3 sequence (DNA): TGTGCCAGCAGCCAGGGGACAGGCGGCACGAATCAGCCCCAGCATTTT. It codes for CASSQGTGGTNQPQHF.